The next 6 T cell receptor beta chains were all read from a single sample in a study of Ad26.COV2.S vaccination and SARS-CoV-2 variants. Indicated treatment: about 20 received Ad26.COV2.S at low or high dose, single or two shots; about five received placebo; per-sample allocation not given. Sampling occurred on day 63 after the first vaccine or placebo injection. Method: immunoSEQ multiplex PCR; TCRdb's copy keeps in-frame clones and lacks some. The sample yields about 350,000 clones, around 89% seen once. The source was peripheral blood, collected in a trial of Ad26.COV2.S vaccine versus placebo. These receptors all come from a person between 18 and 60 years old who received the Ad26.COV2.S COVID-19 vaccine or a placebo.

CDR3 bases: TGTGCCACCAGTGACGGACAGAGGGACGAGCAGTACTTC. It encodes CATSDGQRDEQYF. The chain recombines TRBV24-1 with TRBJ2-7, with D possibly being TRBD1 (6 bases). The CDR3 extends over 13 amino acids. V lost 4 bases and J 5 bases, leaving 11 bases between the germline ends. CDR1 and CDR2 from the germline V gene are KGHDR and SFDVKD.

The chain is built from TRBV5-1 and TRBJ2-7, with a tentative D call TRBD1 (5 bases). This CDR3 has 14 amino acids. The germline gives CDR1 SGHRS, CDR2 YFSETQ. V lost 0 bases, J lost 5 bases, and 12 bases lay in between. CDR3 in amino acids: CASSLDTGTHEQYF. CDR3 DNA: TGCGCCAGCAGCTTGGACACAGGCACCCACGAGCAGTACTTC. Using reference TRBV5-1 and TRBJ2-7 for the parts outside the CDR3, the full variable domain is KAGVTQTPRYLIKTRGQQVTLSCSPISGHRSVSWYQQTPGQGLQFLFEYFSETQRNKGNFPGRFSGRQFSNSRSEMNVSTLELGDSALYLCASSLDTGTHEQYFGPGTRLTVT.

The CDR3, as DNA: TGTGCCAGCAGCGTAATCGCGGCGGGGTCCGGAGAAGCTTTCTTT. Translation gives CASSVIAAGSGEAFF. The rearrangement joins TRBV9 to TRBJ1-1; D uncertain. V was clipped by 1 base and J by 8 bases, with 18 bases between them. There are 15 residues in the CDR3. Germline V gene sequence: CDR1 SGDLS, CDR2 YYNGEE.

The J gene is TRBJ2-3, the V gene TRBV9, with D perhaps being TRBD1 or TRBD2 (6 bases each). The CDR3 is 15 amino acids. CDR1 and CDR2 (germline): SGDLS, YYNGEE. The V gene lost 3 bases and the J gene lost 5 bases, with 16 bases spanning the gap. CDR3 bases: TGTGCCAGCAGCGCGCTATCGGGGGCCGTAGATACGCAGTATTTT. This codes for CASSALSGAVDTQYF.

Note on this clone: One end of the junction varies from germline; a read error may be responsible. The chain joins TRBV7-7 to TRBJ2-5, with a weak D call TRBD1 (5 bases). This CDR3 spans 16 amino acids. From germline, CDR1 is SSHAT and CDR2 FNYEAQ (reference sequence). CDR3 sequence: CASSLEYPGRVETQYF. The DNA for the CDR3 is TGTGCTAGCAGCTTAGAGTACCCTGGCAGGGTGGAGACCCAGTACTTC.

The rearrangement links TRBV9 to TRBJ1-3; no firm D call. The germline V and J ends were trimmed by 0 bases and 2 bases, with 12 bases remaining between them. The germline gives CDR1 SGDLS, CDR2 YYNGEE. There are 16 residues in the CDR3. CDR3 in DNA: TGTGCCAGCAGCGTAGCTCCCGTTGGGGCTGGAAACACCATATATTTT. It specifies CASSVAPVGAGNTIYF.